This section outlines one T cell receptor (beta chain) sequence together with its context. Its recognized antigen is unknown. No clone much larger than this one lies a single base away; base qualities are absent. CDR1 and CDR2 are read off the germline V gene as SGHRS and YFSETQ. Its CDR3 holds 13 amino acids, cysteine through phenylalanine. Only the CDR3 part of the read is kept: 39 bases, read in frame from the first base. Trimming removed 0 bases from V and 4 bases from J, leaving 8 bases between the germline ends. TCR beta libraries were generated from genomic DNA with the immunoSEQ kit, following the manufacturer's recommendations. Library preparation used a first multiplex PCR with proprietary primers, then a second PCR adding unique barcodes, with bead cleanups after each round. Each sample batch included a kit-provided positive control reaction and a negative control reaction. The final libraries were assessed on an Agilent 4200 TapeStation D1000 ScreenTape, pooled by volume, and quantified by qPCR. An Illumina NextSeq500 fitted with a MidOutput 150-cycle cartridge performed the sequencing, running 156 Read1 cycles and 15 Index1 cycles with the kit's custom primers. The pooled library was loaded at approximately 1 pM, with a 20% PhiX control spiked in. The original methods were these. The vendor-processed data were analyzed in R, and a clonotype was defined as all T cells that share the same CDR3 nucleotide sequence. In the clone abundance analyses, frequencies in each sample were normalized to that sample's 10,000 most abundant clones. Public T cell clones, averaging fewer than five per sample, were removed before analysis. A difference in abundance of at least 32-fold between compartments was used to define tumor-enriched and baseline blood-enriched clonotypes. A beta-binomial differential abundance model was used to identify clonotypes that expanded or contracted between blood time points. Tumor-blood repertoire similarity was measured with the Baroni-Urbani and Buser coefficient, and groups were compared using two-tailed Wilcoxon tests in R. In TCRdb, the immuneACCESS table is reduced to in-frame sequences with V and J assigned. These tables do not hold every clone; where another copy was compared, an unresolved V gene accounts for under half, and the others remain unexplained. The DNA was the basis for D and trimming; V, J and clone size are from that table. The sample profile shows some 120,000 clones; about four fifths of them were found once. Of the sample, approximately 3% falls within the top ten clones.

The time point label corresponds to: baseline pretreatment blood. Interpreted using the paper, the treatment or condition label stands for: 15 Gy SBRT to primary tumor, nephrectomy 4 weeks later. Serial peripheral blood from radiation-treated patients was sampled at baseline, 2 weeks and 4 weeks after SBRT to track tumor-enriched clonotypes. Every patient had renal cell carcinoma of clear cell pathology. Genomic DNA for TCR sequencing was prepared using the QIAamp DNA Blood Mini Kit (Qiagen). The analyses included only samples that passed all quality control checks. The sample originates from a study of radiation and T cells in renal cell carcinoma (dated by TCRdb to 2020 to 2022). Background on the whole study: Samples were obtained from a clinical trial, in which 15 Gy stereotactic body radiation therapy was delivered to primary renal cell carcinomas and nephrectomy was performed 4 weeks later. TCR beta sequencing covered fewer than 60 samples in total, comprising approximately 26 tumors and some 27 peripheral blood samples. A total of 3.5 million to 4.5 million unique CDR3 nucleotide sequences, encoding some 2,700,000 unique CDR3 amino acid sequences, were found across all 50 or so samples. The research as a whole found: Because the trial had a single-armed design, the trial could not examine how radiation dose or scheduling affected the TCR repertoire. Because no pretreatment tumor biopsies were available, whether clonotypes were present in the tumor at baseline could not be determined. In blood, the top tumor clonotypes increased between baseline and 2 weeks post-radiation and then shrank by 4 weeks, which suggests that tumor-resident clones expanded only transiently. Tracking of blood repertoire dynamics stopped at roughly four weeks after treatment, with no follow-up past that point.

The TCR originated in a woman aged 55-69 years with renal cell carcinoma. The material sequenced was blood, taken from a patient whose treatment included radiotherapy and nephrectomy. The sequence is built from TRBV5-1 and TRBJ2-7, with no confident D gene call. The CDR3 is CASSLGYTYEQYF. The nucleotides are TGCGCCAGCAGCTTGGGCTATACTTACGAGCAGTACTTC. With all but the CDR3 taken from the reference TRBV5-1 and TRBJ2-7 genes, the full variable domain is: KAGVTQTPRYLIKTRGQQVTLSCSPISGHRSVSWYQQTPGQGLQFLFEYFSETQRNKGNFPGRFSGRQFSNSRSEMNVSTLELGDSALYLCASSLGYTYEQYFGPGTRLTVT.